Following are 20 T cell receptor beta chains from one sample sequenced in a study of long-term antiretroviral therapy in people with HIV (dated by TCRdb to 2021 to 2024). The immunoSEQ hsTCRB v3.0 assay was used at survey level resolution to sequence the TRB variable region. TCRdb provides this immuneACCESS table in a form limited to in-frame rearrangements. Some clones are lacking; in checked studies, under half of them reflect an unresolved V gene, and why the rest are absent is not known. Recorded for this sample are approximately 23,000 clones; approximately 86% of them occurred a single time. The ten largest clones capture around 5.2% of the sample. The sample consisted of unsorted PBMCs, taken 2.6 to 2.8 years after starting antiretroviral therapy. The receptors were sampled from a man aged 35-49 years with HIV.

The V and J genes are TRBV30 and TRBJ2-4; weak D call: TRBD1 (5 bases). V was pared by 3 bases and J by 0 bases, with 21 bases between. CDR1 is GTSNPN, CDR2 SVGIG, per germline (reference sequence). This CDR3 contains 18 residues. The CDR3 DNA reads TGTGCCTGGAGACCACGGCAGGGTAACCGATTAGCCAAAAACATTCAGTACTTC. Translating it yields CAWRPRQGNRLAKNIQYF. Using reference TRBV30 and TRBJ2-4 for the parts outside the CDR3, the full variable domain is SQTIHQWPATLVQPVGSPLSLECTVEGTSNPNLYWYRQAAGRGLQLLFYSVGIGQISSEVPQNLSASRPQDRQFILSSKKLLLSDSGFYLCAWRPRQGNRLAKNIQYFGAGTRLSVL.

The V and J genes are TRBV6-1 and TRBJ1-2, with D unresolved. CDR1 and CDR2 (germline): MNHNS, SASEGT. With 8 bases removed from V and 2 bases from J, the gap between germline ends came to 18 bases. The CDR3 has 15 residues. The CDR3 sequence is CASHLSGVINYGYTF. As DNA, the CDR3 is TGTGCCAGCCATCTATCCGGGGTTATAAACTATGGCTACACCTTC.

This chain connects TRBV21-1 to TRBJ1-5; the table names TRBD1, a call not compared with the DNA. TRBV21-1 constitutes a pseudogene. CDR3 length equals 16 residues. This CDR3 reads CASSKKGRPSNQPQHF. In DNA, the CDR3 is TGTGCCAGCAGCAAGAAGGGGCGGCCGAGCAATCAGCCCCAGCATTTT.

This clone was observed a handful of times. The V gene is TRBV5-6, the J gene TRBJ2-7; TRBD2 matches at 9 bases. After removal of 4 bases from V and 4 bases from J, the junction contained 15 bases not matched to a gene. CDR3 length: 17 residues. CDR1 and CDR2 (germline): SGHDT, YYEEEE. CDR3 sequence reads: CASSEDRASGILYEQYF. The CDR3 coding sequence is TGTGCCAGCAGCGAAGATCGGGCTAGCGGGATCCTTTACGAGCAGTACTTC. The whole variable domain, filled in from reference TRBV5-6 and TRBJ2-7, reads DAGVTQSPTHLIKTRGQQVTLRCSPKSGHDTVSWYQQALGQGPQFIFQYYEEEERQRGNFPDRFSGHQFPNYSSELNVNALLLGDSALYLCASSEDRASGILYEQYFGPGTRLTVT.

The chain uses TRBV4-1 and TRBJ1-5; no reliable D call. This CDR3 spans 16 amino acids. V shed 4 bases and J shed 3 bases, with 16 bases lying between them. Germline assignment: CDR1 MGHRA and CDR2 YSYEKL. CDR3 DNA sequence: TGCGCCAGCAGCCCGATCTTGAGGCCCGACAATCAGCCCCAGCATTTT. Amino acids: CASSPILRPDNQPQHF.

The chain employs TRBV11-2 and TRBJ1-3, with D unclear. The germline V gene encodes CDR1 SGHAT and CDR2 FQNNGV. Trimming stripped 0 bases from V and 4 bases from J, with 7 bases between. CDR3 size: 14 residues. The CDR3 reads CASSLEQIGNTIYF. The CDR3 nucleotides read TGTGCCAGCAGCTTAGAACAGATCGGAAACACCATATATTTT.

The chain couples TRBV4-3 to TRBJ2-2; TRBD2 might be the D (5 bases). The CDR3 length is 12 residues. With 2 bases removed from V and 13 bases from J, the gap between germline ends came to 11 bases. Germline CDR1 is LGHNA and CDR2 is YSLEER. CDR3 protein: CASSQSGRRLFF. In DNA form, the CDR3 reads TGCGCCAGCAGCCAAAGCGGACGGCGGCTGTTTTTT.

This clone was found a few times. The chain uses TRBV18 and TRBJ1-1; 7 nucleotides agree with TRBD1. CDR1 KGHSH and CDR2 LQKENI come from the germline V gene. V lost 3 bases and J lost 3; bases outside the gene matches: 7. The CDR3 is 15 amino acids. CDR3: CASSPETGRDTEAFF. CDR3 coding DNA: TGTGCCAGCTCACCTGAGACAGGGCGGGACACTGAAGCTTTCTTT.

The rearrangement links TRBV7-9 to TRBJ2-7, with TRBD1 matching over 11 bases. Germline loops: CDR1 SEHNR, CDR2 FQNEAQ (reference sequence). The CDR3 has 16 amino acids. J lost 5 bases, V lost 6 bases, and 12 bases had no gene match. The CDR3 nucleotides are TGTGCCAGCAGAGGGATGGTGGGACAGGGGGACAACGAGCAGTACTTC. It translates to CASRGMVGQGDNEQYF.

The V call is TRBV2, the J call TRBJ2-3; 10 bases match TRBD2. The germline gives CDR1 SNHLY, CDR2 FYNNEI. J was trimmed by 4 bases and V by 6 bases; bases with no gene match: 7. This CDR3 is 15 amino acids long. CDR3 sequence reads: CASSGLAEKADTQYF. For the CDR3, the DNA is TGTGCCAGCAGCGGACTAGCGGAGAAAGCAGATACGCAGTATTTT.

The DNA for the CDR3 is TGCGCCAGCAGCTCGCACCGGGACAGGGACTATGGCTACACCTTC. Its protein is CASSSHRDRDYGYTF. This rearrangement joins TRBV10-2 to TRBJ1-2, with 9 positions matching TRBD1. Germline-derived CDR1 and CDR2 are WSHSY and SAAADI. The V gene end was trimmed by 6 bases and the J gene end by 3 bases; junction bases not matched to a gene: 8. This CDR3 contains 15 residues.

The chain recombines TRBV19 with TRBJ1-2; 12 bases line up with TRBD1. J was trimmed by 10 bases and V by 6 bases; bases with no gene match: 9. This CDR3 is built from 14 residues. The germline gives CDR1 LNHDA, CDR2 SQIVND (reference sequence). The CDR3 coding sequence is TGTGCCAGTAGGGAGACAGGGACAGGGGGCGTCTACACCTTC. Translation: CASRETGTGGVYTF. The full variable domain, rest sourced from reference TRBV19 and TRBJ1-2, is DGGITQSPKYLFRKEGQNVTLSCEQNLNHDAMYWYRQDPGQGLRLIYYSQIVNDFQKGDIAEGYSVSREKKESFPLTVTSAQKNPTAFYLCASRETGTGGVYTFGSGTRLTVV.

V and J are TRBV19 and TRBJ2-3; D is ambiguous. V gave up 6 bases and J gave up 6 bases, with 16 bases separating them. CDR1 and CDR2 (germline): LNHDA, SQIVND (reference sequence). CDR3 length: 14 amino acids. DNA of the CDR3: TGTGCCAGTAGCTCTCTAGATTCTAAGGATACGCAGTATTTT. Translated, it gives CASSSLDSKDTQYF.

CDR3 sequence: CASSLDLGTSGIYTGELFF. CDR3 in DNA: TGTGCCAGCAGCTTAGATCTAGGGACTAGCGGGATTTACACCGGGGAGCTGTTTTTT. This chain joins TRBV11-2 and TRBJ2-2; 13 bases map to TRBD2. The J segment lost 3 bases and the V segment lost 0 bases, leaving 7 bases of the junction unmatched. CDR3 length: 19 residues. Looked up from germline, CDR1 is SGHAT and CDR2 is FQNNGV.

The CDR3: CASSGQGNYGYTF. CDR3 nucleotides: TGTGCCAGCAGCGGACAGGGAAACTATGGCTACACCTTC. The gene calls are TRBV6-5 and TRBJ1-2, with 8 bases identical to TRBD1. Germline-derived CDR1 and CDR2 are MNHEY and SVGAGI. The CDR3 consists of 13 residues. V shed 6 bases, J shed 2 bases, and the junction held 2 bases outside the gene matches.

The chain joins TRBV6-5 to TRBJ1-5; D is unresolved. CDR1 and CDR2 (germline): MNHEY, SVGAGI. The length of the CDR3 is 14 residues. Trimming took 5 bases from V and 0 from J, leaving 8 bases between them. The CDR3 loop is CASSDRNSNQPQHF. Written as DNA, the CDR3 is TGTGCCAGCAGTGACCGGAATAGCAATCAGCCCCAGCATTTT.

The chain joins TRBV27 to TRBJ2-1; 9 nucleotides match TRBD2. The CDR3 loop spans 17 amino acids. Germline CDR1 MNHEY, CDR2 SMNVEV (reference sequence). Trimming took 3 bases from V and 8 from J; bases not matched to a gene: 14. CDR3 DNA: TGTGCCAGCAGTTTCATCGGAAGGGCTAGCGGGGCGGATGAGCAGTTCTTC. Translated: CASSFIGRASGADEQFF.

This clone was counted once. This chain links TRBV7-2 with TRBJ2-1; D not certain. The germline CDR1 and CDR2 sequences are SGHTA and FQGNSA. V lost 5 bases and J 6 bases, leaving 14 bases between the germline ends. The CDR3 covers 14 residues. CDR3: CASSAPVGANEQFF. CDR3 DNA sequence: TGTGCCAGCAGCGCCCCGGTTGGTGCCAATGAGCAGTTCTTC.

The chain employs TRBV6-6 and TRBJ1-4; the D gene is possibly TRBD1 (5 bases). The CDR3 loop spans 14 amino acids. Germline-derived CDR1 and CDR2 are MNHNY and SVGAGI (reference sequence). V was pared by 3 bases and J by 8 bases, with 13 bases between. In DNA, the CDR3 is TGTGCCAGCAGTTATAGAGGGGATGACGAAAAACTGTTTTTT. It encodes CASSYRGDDEKLFF.

The rearrangement joins TRBV9 to TRBJ2-7, with a weak D call TRBD2 (8 bases). V was cut by 0 bases and J by 2 bases, with 12 bases left in between. CDR3 length: 15 residues. Germline CDR1 is SGDLS and CDR2 is YYNGEE. The CDR3 reads CASSVAGGTAYEQYF. As DNA, the CDR3 is TGTGCCAGCAGCGTAGCGGGGGGGACAGCCTACGAGCAGTACTTC.